A single sample is the source of the 14 T cell receptor beta chains below, sequenced in a study of blood T cell repertoires in COVID-19. Generated by immunoSEQ multiplex PCR, the TCRdb table keeps only in-frame clones and is missing some. Among under 300,000 clones listed, approximately 90% were seen once. The sample comprised PBMCs or T cells enriched from blood (not recorded which). Receptors originate from a woman aged 18-29 years who had recovered from COVID-19.

Details on this clone: One end of the junction varies from germline; a read error may be responsible. The genes are TRBV18 and TRBJ2-5; D is possibly TRBD2 (6 bases). The germline gives CDR1 KGHSH, CDR2 LQKENI. The CDR3 runs 15 residues. The CDR3 protein is CATSGGGSRSETQYF. Here the CDR3 DNA reads TGTGCCACCTCAGGAGGAGGGTCAAGGTCGGAGACCCAGTACTTC.

The chain uses TRBV15 and TRBJ2-2; 8 bases fit TRBD1. V lost 1 base, J lost 4 bases, and 8 bases stayed unmatched. The CDR3 loop spans 17 amino acids. Germline V lookup: CDR1 LNHNV, CDR2 YYDKDF (reference sequence). CDR3 amino acids: CATSRAIGQGGTGELFF. The CDR3 DNA is TGTGCCACCAGCAGAGCCATAGGACAGGGCGGCACCGGGGAGCTGTTTTTT.

The chain joins TRBV9 to TRBJ2-2; a weak D match, TRBD2 (7 bases). The CDR3 runs 16 residues. The germline gives CDR1 SGDLS, CDR2 YYNGEE. Trimming stripped 4 bases from V and 4 bases from J, with 17 bases between. CDR3 sequence: CASSPRGEGSTGELFF. CDR3 nucleotide sequence: TGTGCCAGCAGCCCAAGGGGGGAGGGATCCACCGGGGAGCTGTTTTTT.

This clone showed up just once. The gene calls are TRBV5-4 and TRBJ1-2, with unresolved D. The CDR3 consists of 15 residues. Between the trimmed V and J ends, which lost 7 bases and 5 bases, there was a span of 21 bases. Germline CDR1 and CDR2: SGHNT and YYREEE (reference sequence). The CDR3: CASRPIDGKRYGYTF. As DNA, the CDR3 is TGTGCCAGCCGCCCGATAGACGGGAAGCGGTATGGCTACACCTTC. The full variable domain, rest sourced from reference TRBV5-4 and TRBJ1-2, is ETGVTQSPTHLIKTRGQQVTLRCSSQSGHNTVSWYQQALGQGPQFIFQYYREEENGRGNFPPRFSGLQFPNYSSELNVNALELDDSALYLCASRPIDGKRYGYTFGSGTRLTVV.

The V gene is TRBV7-2, the J gene TRBJ1-4; 9 bases agree with TRBD1. With V trimmed by 5 bases and J by 7 bases, 14 bases remained unmatched. This CDR3 contains 17 residues. The germline V gene has CDR1 SGHTA and CDR2 FQGNSA. Here the CDR3 DNA reads TGTGCCAGCAGCCCCGGGGGGGCACAGGGGGCGGGTGAAAAACTGTTTTTT. It codes for CASSPGGAQGAGEKLFF.

The chain is built from TRBV29-1 and TRBJ2-7, with D tentatively TRBD2 (5 bases). The ends were cut back, 0 bases at V and 6 bases at J, with 12 bases in the middle. CDR3 length: 13 residues. Germline loops: CDR1 SQVTM, CDR2 ANQGSEA. The CDR3 DNA is TGCAGCGTTGAAGATCACGAGGCGGGCGAGCAGTACTTC. Residues: CSVEDHEAGEQYF.

The rearrangement links TRBV10-3 to TRBJ1-6, with TRBD1 matching over 9 bases. The CDR3 extends over 14 amino acids. Germline lookup yields CDR1 ENHRY and CDR2 SYGVKD. V was pared by 4 bases and J by 7 bases, with 2 bases of the junction left unmatched. CDR3 protein: CAISGGQGNSPLHF. CDR3 nucleotides: TGTGCCATCAGTGGAGGACAGGGGAATTCACCCCTCCACTTT.

V is TRBV28 and J is TRBJ2-7; D uncertain. Trimming cost V 9 bases and J 9 bases, with 18 bases left between them. CDR3 length equals 12 residues. Germline CDR1 MDHEN, CDR2 SYDVKM. The CDR3 DNA sequence: TGTGCCAGTCGATCAGACTTTTATGTGCAGTACTTC. Translated: CASRSDFYVQYF.

V usage is TRBV4-1 and J usage is TRBJ2-3; tentative D call: TRBD1 (6 bases). Germline-derived CDR1 and CDR2 are MGHRA and YSYEKL. The V end lost 0 bases, the J end lost 3 bases, and 16 bases lay between the germline ends. This CDR3 is built from 17 residues. CDR3 sequence (DNA): TGCGCCAGCAGCCAAGACCTACAGGGAAGGGGGACAGATACGCAGTATTTT. Protein product: CASSQDLQGRGTDTQYF.

V is TRBV18 and J is TRBJ2-7; tentative D call: TRBD1 (5 bases). The V and J ends lost 3 bases and 2 bases respectively, with 14 bases between them. The length of the CDR3 is 15 residues. The germline V gene encodes CDR1 KGHSH and CDR2 LQKENI. CDR3 residues: CASSPQGGTPYEQYF. The CDR3 DNA follows: TGTGCCAGCTCACCCCAGGGCGGTACTCCCTACGAGCAGTACTTC.

This clone was seen only a few times. V usage is TRBV7-9 and J usage is TRBJ2-4; maybe TRBD1 (6 bases). The V end lost 1 base, the J end lost 6 bases, and 10 bases lay between the germline ends. The CDR3 contains 14 residues. The germline V gene encodes CDR1 SEHNR and CDR2 FQNEAQ (reference sequence). This CDR3 reads CASSLDSDRNIQYF. The CDR3, as DNA: TGTGCCAGCAGCTTAGATTCGGACAGAAACATTCAGTACTTC.

J is TRBJ2-2 and V is TRBV19, with 7 bases matching TRBD2. Trimming cost V 7 bases and J 7 bases; bases outside gene matches: 9. Germline assignment: CDR1 LNHDA and CDR2 SQIVND (reference sequence). The CDR3 runs 14 residues. This CDR3 is CASNGGRIYGELFF. Here the CDR3 DNA reads TGTGCCAGTAACGGCGGGAGAATTTACGGGGAGCTGTTTTTT.

This rearrangement joins TRBV11-2 to TRBJ2-7, with 9 bases identical to TRBD1. This CDR3 region has 16 residues. V trimming: 1 base; J trimming: 4 bases; junction bases outside the gene matches: 8. Germline assignment: CDR1 SGHAT and CDR2 FQNNGV. In nucleotides, the CDR3 is TGTGCCAGCAGCTTAGGGCCGGGGACAGGGTGGTACGAGCAGTACTTC. This gives the protein CASSLGPGTGWYEQYF.

This chain uses TRBV5-1 with TRBJ2-7; the D gene is possibly TRBD1 (6 bases). Germline V lookup: CDR1 SGHRS, CDR2 YFSETQ. The CDR3 consists of 13 residues. Trimming shortened V by 3 bases and J by 3 bases, and 10 bases separated the two germline ends. Written as DNA, the CDR3 is TGCGCCAGCAGCTCCGGGACAATCTACGAGCAGTACTTC. It specifies CASSSGTIYEQYF.